This note documents a single TCR beta chain sequence. Its specificity is not known. The sample comes from a study of cytomegalovirus exposure and HLA in healthy donors. General study results and limits: The authors confirmed in vitro that three CMV-associated chains were specific for CMV antigens. Versus the roughly 700-donor mean, an Asian-associated ancestry cluster reportedly showed fewer N-insertions in a later analysis. Presence/absence comparisons presumed near-even sequencing depth among donors.

Each of the donors was a healthy bone marrow donor. After removal of 11 bases from V and 5 bases from J, the junction contained 1 base not matched to a gene. CDR1 SNHLY and CDR2 FYNNEI come from the germline V gene. This CDR3 is 12 amino acids long. Vbeta (60) and Jbeta (13) primers were used in the PCR. The protocol was immunoSEQ multiplex PCR, while the TCRdb copy is restricted to in-frame clones and leaves out a portion. Of roughly 240,000 clones listed, 80% to 90% are singletons. The chain recombines TRBV2 with TRBJ1-4; TRBD1 matches 11 bases. The clonotype was recovered from a girl aged 2 to 10 in good health and CMV-seronegative. Sequencing was done on a sample of PBMCs. CDR3 sequence reads: CAGTGGNEKLFF. The CDR3 DNA is TGTGCCGGGACAGGGGGAAATGAAAAACTGTTTTTT.